The rows below give T cell receptor beta chains drawn from one sample of a study of blood T cells in healthy people across ages. TCRdb analysed the 5' RACE reads with MiXCR anew, one entry per CDR3 protein. Of 630,000 or so distinct CDR3 sequences in the sample, 25% to 35% are singletons; the top ten hold approximately 14%. The specimen was blood. The source of these receptors is an elderly woman in good health. Both conserved end residues are part of each CDR3. D genes are given only for firm matches. Not all rows give a size; the values are once, few, many and, for expanded clones, a class.

>TRBD1|TRBJ2-7|TRBV5-1|many
CASSLYGQGAYEQYF
TGCGCCAGCAGCTTGTACGGACAGGGGGCCTACGAGCAGTACTTC
>NA|TRBJ1-4|TRBV29-1|NA
CSVEEAGVGEKLFF
TGCAGCGTTGAAGAGGCAGGGGTAGGAGAAAAACTGTTTTTT
>NA|TRBJ2-4|TRBV6-2/TRBV6-3|many
CASRPTGQDIQYF
TGTGCCAGCAGACCTACAGGGCAGGACATTCAGTACTTC
>TRBD2|TRBJ2-1|TRBV4-2|NA
CASSQVRGGGVYNEQFF
TGTGCCAGCAGCCAAGTTCGCGGGGGGGGTGTCTACAATGAGCAGTTCTTC
>NA|TRBJ2-1|TRBV15|NA
CATSRDRPGEQFF
TGTGCCACCAGCAGAGATCGGCCGGGTGAGCAGTTCTTC
>TRBD2|TRBJ2-1|TRBV20-1|NA
CSARLGGRGGSYNEQFF
TGCAGTGCTAGACTTGGGGGGCGGGGGGGCTCCTACAATGAGCAGTTCTTC
>TRBD1|TRBJ1-1|TRBV27|few
CASSLQGARSTEAFF
TGTGCCAGCAGTTTACAGGGGGCGAGGAGTACTGAAGCTTTCTTT
>TRBD1|TRBJ2-4|TRBV7-3|many
CASSFDRGGIQYF
TGTGCCAGCAGCTTCGACAGGGGGGGCATTCAGTACTTC
>NA|TRBJ1-2|TRBV7-9|NA
CASSLSRPMTSPRYGYTF
TGTGCCAGCAGCTTAAGCCGGCCGATGACGTCCCCAAGATATGGCTACACCTTC
>NA|TRBJ2-7|TRBV3-1|many
CASSLVPLWWEQYF
TGTGCCAGCAGCCTGGTCCCCCTTTGGTGGGAGCAGTACTTC
>NA|TRBJ1-2|TRBV9|many
CASSPLSSSDYGYTF
TGTGCCAGCAGCCCCCTGAGCAGCTCGGACTATGGCTACACCTTC
>NA|TRBJ2-5|TRBV20-1|few
CSASRGANQETQYF
TGCAGTGCTAGCCGGGGGGCCAACCAAGAGACCCAGTACTTC
>NA|TRBJ1-1|TRBV2|NA
CASTPKRNTEAFF
TGTGCCAGCACCCCGAAGCGGAACACTGAAGCTTTCTTT
>TRBD2|TRBJ2-1|TRBV7-3|few
CASSFSGGANNEQFF
TGTGCCAGCAGCTTTAGCGGGGGGGCAAACAATGAGCAGTTCTTC
>NA|TRBJ2-6|TRBV4-2|NA
CASSHYRSGANVLTF
TGTGCCAGCAGCCACTACCGCTCTGGGGCCAACGTCCTGACTTTC
>NA|TRBJ2-7|TRBV7-6|NA
CASSLEQGNTYEQYF
TGTGCCAGCAGCTTAGAGCAGGGGAATACCTACGAGCAGTACTTC
>NA|TRBJ1-1|TRBV7-6|NA
CASSLNQGETEAFF
TGTGCCAGCAGCTTAAATCAAGGGGAGACTGAAGCTTTCTTT
>NA|TRBJ2-1|TRBV15|once
CATARDRQETQFF
TGTGCCACCGCTAGAGACCGTCAAGAGACCCAGTTCTTC
>TRBD2|TRBJ2-3|TRBV5-1|NA
CASSFLLGSGGTDTQYF
TGCGCCAGCAGCTTCTTACTGGGTAGCGGGGGCACAGATACGCAGTATTTT
>NA|TRBJ1-1|TRBV7-3|many
CASSLTQGNTEAFF
TGTGCCAGCAGCTTAACGCAGGGGAACACTGAAGCTTTCTTT
>NA|TRBJ2-5|TRBV11-2|many
CASSLAGVTETQYF
TGTGCCAGCAGCTTAGCGGGGGTTACGGAGACCCAGTACTTC
>TRBD1|TRBJ1-1|TRBV7-8|few
CASLGSLQGRTEAFF
TGTGCCAGCCTTGGTTCCTTACAGGGGAGGACTGAAGCTTTCTTT
>TRBD1|TRBJ2-5|TRBV6-5|NA
CASSHRQGTREQYF
TGTGCCAGCAGCCACAGACAGGGAACGAGAGAGCAGTACTTC
>TRBD2|TRBJ2-1|TRBV20-1|NA
CSATTAGAIPYNEQFF
TGCAGTGCTACCACAGCGGGAGCGATCCCCTACAATGAGCAGTTCTTC
>NA|TRBJ2-5|TRBV20-1|NA
CSVNKQETQYF
TGCAGTGTTAACAAACAAGAGACCCAGTACTTC
>NA|TRBJ2-7|TRBV10-3|many
CAISEAGRQSYEQYF
TGTGCCATCAGTGAGGCCGGCCGCCAATCCTACGAGCAGTACTTC
>TRBD2|TRBJ2-5|TRBV20-1|many
CTERGAGETQYF
TGCACTGAGCGGGGGGCAGGGGAGACCCAGTACTTC
>NA|TRBJ1-2|TRBV7-9|many
CASRRGVDYGYTF
TGTGCCAGCAGGAGGGGTGTTGACTATGGCTACACCTTC
>NA|TRBJ1-1|TRBV6-1|NA
CASTNRRGSEAFF
TGTGCCAGCACGAACAGAAGAGGCTCTGAAGCTTTCTTT
>TRBD1|TRBJ1-4|TRBV5-1|few
CTSRARGGGGEKLFF
TGCACCAGCAGAGCACGAGGGGGCGGGGGTGAAAAACTGTTTTTT
>TRBD1|TRBJ2-3|TRBV18|few
CASSNKTGFGTDTQYF
TGTGCCAGCTCAAATAAGACAGGGTTCGGCACAGATACGCAGTATTTT
>NA|TRBJ1-6|TRBV20-1|many
CSARDPTVGNSPLHF
TGCAGTGCTAGAGATCCCACAGTGGGGAATTCACCCCTCCACTTT
>NA|TRBJ1-1|TRBV5-5|few
CASSRSEVNTEAFF
TGTGCCAGCAGCCGTTCAGAGGTCAACACTGAAGCTTTCTTT
>NA|TRBJ1-3|TRBV7-2|few
CASSLGSIGNTIYF
TGTGCCAGCAGCTTAGGGTCCATTGGAAACACCATATATTTT
>TRBD2|TRBJ2-3|TRBV2|many
CASSVPRGADTQYF
TGTGCCAGCAGTGTTCCACGGGGGGCAGATACGCAGTATTTT
>NA|TRBJ1-5|TRBV7-2|NA
CASSLAPVQPQHF
TGTGCCAGCAGCTTAGCGCCCGTTCAGCCCCAGCATTTT
>TRBD2|TRBJ2-3|TRBV2|NA
CASIAGVPDFDTQYF
TGTGCCAGCATAGCGGGGGTTCCTGACTTTGATACGCAGTATTTT
>NA|TRBJ2-1|TRBV3-1|many
CASSQSPVVNEQFF
TGTGCCAGCAGCCAAAGCCCCGTCGTAAATGAGCAGTTCTTC
>TRBD1|TRBJ2-7|TRBV7-9|few
CASSLGGQGLYF
TGTGCCAGCAGCTTAGGGGGACAGGGTCTTTACTTC
>NA|TRBJ2-4|TRBV7-9|NA
CASSGDGRYGQNIQYF
TGTGCCAGCAGCGGAGACGGGCGCTACGGCCAAAACATTCAGTACTTC
>TRBD1|TRBJ1-2|TRBV20-1|few
CSAGDRQGARGYTF
TGCAGTGCTGGAGATCGGCAGGGGGCGCGTGGCTACACCTTC
>TRBD1|TRBJ1-6|TRBV12-3/TRBV12-4|many
CASSLRQGAPGGNSPLHF
TGTGCCAGCAGTTTAAGACAGGGGGCTCCCGGGGGCAATTCACCCCTCCACTTT
>TRBD1|TRBJ2-1|TRBV5-1|many
CASSRDRGIDEQFF
TGCGCCAGCAGTAGGGACAGGGGTATCGATGAGCAGTTCTTC
>NA|TRBJ1-1|TRBV7-2|NA
CASSYLLTEAFF
TGTGCCAGCAGCTACCTCTTGACTGAAGCTTTCTTT
>NA|TRBJ2-5|TRBV29-1|few
CSVGHNEQYF
TGCAGCGTAGGGCACAATGAGCAGTACTTC
>NA|TRBJ1-6|TRBV6-6|many
CASSYSKLGSNSPLHF
TGTGCCAGCAGTTACTCGAAGTTAGGCTCTAATTCACCCCTCCACTTT
>NA|TRBJ1-1|TRBV20-1|NA
CSAPRGLLMNTEAFF
TGCAGTGCCCCCAGGGGACTATTAATGAACACTGAAGCTTTCTTT
>NA|TRBJ2-3|TRBV18|many
CASSPPSGPDTQYF
TGTGCCAGCTCACCCCCGTCGGGCCCAGATACGCAGTATTTT
>TRBD1|TRBJ1-2|TRBV5-6|NA
CTSSLSQGYGYTF
TGTACCAGCAGCTTGTCACAGGGGTATGGCTACACCTTC
>TRBD2|TRBJ2-1|TRBV5-1|many
CASSPQTGLAGANEQFF
TGCGCCAGCAGCCCACAAACCGGACTAGCGGGGGCTAATGAGCAGTTCTTC